This section outlines one T cell receptor (beta chain) sequence together with its context. This record comes from a study of blood T cell repertoires in COVID-19. Study overall: There were acute and convalescent COVID-19 samples, and they came from the United States, Italy and Spain. T cells, B-cell-depleted T cells, or PBMCs provided the cDNA or gDNA that served as material.

In the authors' methods: By means of reference gene primer amplification, nucleated cell counts were estimated. The repertoire was sequenced with immunoSEQ multiplex PCR; TCRdb's copy has only in-frame clones and lacks some. Clone size and the V and J calls come from that table; the DNA yielded D and trimming. The data show hundreds of thousands of clones, 75% to 90% seen once. The germline V and J ends were trimmed by 4 bases and 4 bases, with 15 bases remaining between them. Per germline, CDR1 SGDLS and CDR2 YYNGEE. This CDR3 region has 15 residues. Sequenced: peripheral blood. The chain links TRBV9 to TRBJ1-5, with D possibly being TRBD1 (6 bases). This clonotype was sampled from a woman aged 50 to 65 who had recovered from COVID-19. The CDR3 is CASSPGTLLNQPQHF. CDR3 nucleotide sequence: TGTGCCAGCAGCCCGGGGACACTACTGAATCAGCCCCAGCATTTT.